These 15 T cell receptor beta chains originate from one sample sequenced in a study of CD8 T cells in ankylosing spondylitis. Study conclusions and caveats: What seemed typical of ankylosing spondylitis blood was a TCR beta motif built from 8 or 9 highly homologous variants.

These receptors' antigens are unknown. One entry per CDR3 protein, called by TCRdb with MiXCR from the 5' RACE reads. The sample has a few hundred thousand distinct CDR3 sequences; 20% to 25% are singletons. Sequencing input: blood, either unsorted or a sorted T cell fraction (not recorded which). The receptors were gathered from a male donor with ankylosing spondylitis.

The V call is TRBV7-2, the J call TRBJ1-2; D may be TRBD1 (6 bases). This CDR3 is 15 amino acids long. V was cut by 0 bases and J by 7 bases, with 15 bases left in between. The germline gives CDR1 SGHTA, CDR2 FQGNSA. CDR3 sequence reads: CASSLAGGREGGYTF. The CDR3 region has the DNA TGTGCCAGCAGCTTAGCGGGGGGCAGGGAAGGTGGCTACACCTTC.

This clonotype was counted a few times. The J gene is TRBJ1-1, the V gene TRBV20-1; D might be TRBD1 (6 bases). CDR1 DFQATT and CDR2 SNEGSKA come from the germline V gene (reference sequence). The length of the CDR3 is 17 residues. The V gene lost 0 bases and the J gene lost 2 bases, with 19 bases spanning the gap. CDR3 protein: CSAREGDWGQKNTEAFF. The DNA for the CDR3 is TGCAGTGCTAGAGAAGGGGATTGGGGGCAGAAAAACACTGAAGCTTTCTTT.

In DNA form, the CDR3 reads TGTGCCAGCAGCCGAAGCCCTCAGGGGCGGGATACGCAGTATTTT. Protein: CASSRSPQGRDTQYF. The V and J genes are TRBV3-1 and TRBJ2-3; D is perhaps TRBD1 (6 bases). The length of the CDR3 is 15 residues. V was trimmed by 4 bases and J by 6 bases, leaving 17 bases between them. Germline CDR1 LGHDT, CDR2 YNNKEL (reference sequence).

This clonotype occurred a few times. This sequence joins TRBV2 and TRBJ2-7; no clear D. The V end was cut by 7 bases, the J end by 4 bases, with 8 bases between. Germline CDR1 reads SNHLY; CDR2 reads FYNNEI. The CDR3 spans 11 residues. CDR3 residues: CASTPAYEQYF. The CDR3 DNA sequence: TGTGCCAGCACCCCGGCTTACGAGCAGTACTTC.

This clonotype was counted between two and nine times. The rearrangement joins TRBV12-3 or TRBV12-4 to TRBJ2-7; D unclear. This CDR3 has 12 amino acids. V was shortened by 5 bases and J by 2 bases, with 7 bases between the two germline ends. In nucleotides, the CDR3 is TGTGCCAGCAGTCCCGACACCTACGAGCAGTACTTC. Its translation is CASSPDTYEQYF.

The V call is TRBV6-1, the J call TRBJ2-1; 11 nucleotides line up with TRBD2. The junction had 13 bases not matched to a gene; V was cut back by 5 bases and J by 7 bases. Germline CDR1 reads MNHNS; CDR2 reads SASEGT. The CDR3 totals 17 residues. The CDR3 is CASSPPGLAAAVNEQFF. In DNA form, the CDR3 reads TGTGCCAGCAGTCCACCGGGACTAGCGGCCGCGGTGAATGAGCAGTTCTTC.

This clonotype was picked up a small number of times. The gene calls are TRBV12-3 or TRBV12-4 and TRBJ2-7, with TRBD2 matching 8 bases. After removal of 0 bases from V and 5 bases from J, the junction contained 12 bases not matched to a gene. The CDR3 totals 17 residues. CDR3 coding DNA: TGTGCCAGCAGTTTAGCCCGGGGGGGACGGGGGCGGAACGAGCAGTACTTC. Its translation is CASSLARGGRGRNEQYF.

The CDR3 reads CASSYSGTDTQYF. The CDR3 DNA reads as TGTGCCAGCAGCTATAGCGGCACAGATACGCAGTATTTT. The rearrangement uses TRBV7-9 and TRBJ2-3; D possibly corresponds to TRBD2 (5 bases). The CDR3 totals 13 residues. Germline lookup yields CDR1 SEHNR and CDR2 FQNEAQ (reference sequence). V lost 4 bases and J 1 base, leaving 6 bases between the germline ends.

The V and J genes are TRBV14 and TRBJ1-2, with D possibly being TRBD1 (5 bases). Germline-derived CDR1 and CDR2 are SGHDN and FVKESK. V lost 2 bases and J lost 8, with 24 bases in between. CDR3 size: 17 residues. The CDR3 region has the DNA TGTGCCAGCAGCCAACGACCCCTTCAAGGAGGACAAGGAGGCTACACCTTC. Encoded protein: CASSQRPLQGGQGGYTF.

This clonotype was seen only a few times. V is TRBV7-9 and J is TRBJ2-2, with unresolved D. V was cut by 5 bases and J by 3 bases, with 10 bases left in between. Germline values: CDR1 SEHNR, CDR2 FQNEAQ (reference sequence). CDR3 length equals 14 residues. The CDR3 nucleotides read TGTGCCAGCAGCCTGCGGACGGACACCGGGGAGCTGTTTTTT. Its translation is CASSLRTDTGELFF.

This clonotype was picked up a small number of times. The V gene is TRBV7-2, the J gene TRBJ1-3, with TRBD1 matching 8 bases. Per the germline V gene, CDR1 is SGHTA and CDR2 is FQGNSA. J gave up 3 bases and V 2 bases, and 3 bases lay outside the gene matches. This CDR3 contains 15 residues. Here the CDR3 reads CASSLTGGNGNTIYF. The CDR3 nucleotides are TGTGCCAGCAGCTTAACAGGGGGAAATGGAAACACCATATATTTT.

The chain links TRBV28 to TRBJ1-2, with 7 bases that match TRBD1. Looked up from germline, CDR1 is MDHEN and CDR2 is SYDVKM. The length of the CDR3 is 15 residues. Trimming removed 3 bases from V and 2 bases from J; junction bases left unmatched: 6. CDR3: CASSFLVGGNYGYTF. The CDR3 DNA is TGTGCCAGCAGTTTTCTCGTAGGGGGCAACTATGGCTACACCTTC.

The table lists this clonotype with a few counts. CDR3 coding DNA: TGTGCCAGCAGAACGGGGAACACTGAAGCTTTCTTT. Its translation is CASRTGNTEAFF. The V gene is TRBV6-5, the J gene TRBJ1-1; D gene unclear. The germline V gene has CDR1 MNHEY and CDR2 SVGAGI. This CDR3 is built from 12 residues. Trimming pared 6 bases from V and 1 base from J, leaving 6 bases between.

This clonotype was seen a handful of times. The chain recombines TRBV7-8 with TRBJ2-1; 13 nucleotides match TRBD2. The CDR3 totals 17 residues. Germline CDR1 SGHVS, CDR2 FQNEAQ. The trim removed 2 bases at V and 5 bases at J, leaving 6 bases unmatched. The CDR3 loop is CASSLPRGLAGDNEQFF. The CDR3 DNA reads TGTGCCAGCAGCTTACCCCGCGGACTAGCGGGGGACAATGAGCAGTTCTTC.

This rearrangement joins TRBV12-3 or TRBV12-4 to TRBJ2-3, with TRBD1 identical over 8 bases. J gave up 4 bases and V 1 base, and 7 bases lay outside the gene matches. The CDR3 is made up of 16 amino acids. CDR3 region: CASSLGTAGGPDTQYF. CDR3 bases: TGTGCCAGCAGTTTAGGTACCGCAGGGGGCCCAGATACGCAGTATTTT.